Presented here are 23 T cell receptor beta chains from one specimen sequenced in a study of T cell repertoires in cytomegalovirus infection. Antigen specificity for these receptors is unknown. TCRdb recomputed calls from the reads with MiXCR, one row per CDR3 protein. Altogether about 920,000 distinct CDR3 sequences are present, roughly 30% being singletons, with the ten largest covering around an eighth. The specimen was cultured CD8+ T cells from PBMCs, collected from culture after CMV antigen stimulation. These receptors all come from a human donor in good health (CMV status not recorded). Some clones in this sample may be carry-over from other donors' samples.

This sequence joins TRBV15 and TRBJ2-7; D might be TRBD2 (6 bases). V lost 4 bases, J lost 1 base, and 11 bases lay in between. The CDR3 has 14 amino acids. Looked up from germline, CDR1 is LNHNV and CDR2 is YYDKDF (reference sequence). CDR3 loop: CATSIKRGSYEQYF. The CDR3 region has the DNA TGTGCCACCAGCATCAAACGGGGGTCCTACGAGCAGTACTTC.

This chain uses TRBV5-6 with TRBJ2-7; no clear D gene. This CDR3 contains 17 residues. V lost 1 base and J lost 3, with 20 bases in between. Germline loops: CDR1 SGHDT, CDR2 YYEEEE. The CDR3: CASSLRVVEAYDYEQYF. The CDR3 coding sequence is TGTGCCAGCAGCTTGAGGGTGGTGGAAGCCTACGACTACGAGCAGTACTTC.

V is TRBV7-8 and J is TRBJ2-7, with TRBD1 matching over 7 bases. CDR1 and CDR2 from the germline V gene are SGHVS and FQNEAQ. The CDR3 is 15 residues long. The V segment lost 5 bases and the J segment 6 bases; nucleotides outside the gene matches: 13. CDR3 DNA: TGTGCCAGCAGCCCCTGGACAGGCGGGCAGGGCGAGCAGTACTTC. Encoded protein: CASSPWTGGQGEQYF. The whole variable domain, filled in from reference TRBV7-8 and TRBJ2-7, reads GAGVSQSPRYKVAKRGQDVALRCDPISGHVSLFWYQQALGQGPEFLTYFQNEAQLDKSGLPSDRFFAERPEGSVSTLKIQRTQQEDSAVYLCASSPWTGGQGEQYFGPGTRLTVT.

The chain joins TRBV27 to TRBJ1-6; 9 nucleotides agree with TRBD1. The germline gives CDR1 MNHEY, CDR2 SMNVEV (reference sequence). This CDR3 contains 15 residues. Trimming cost V 6 bases and J 4 bases; bases outside gene matches: 4. The CDR3 spells CASSSDRGYNSPLHF. The DNA of the CDR3 is TGTGCCAGCAGCTCGGACAGGGGATATAATTCACCCCTCCACTTT.

The chain joins TRBV27 to TRBJ1-1, with D unclear. This CDR3 spans 14 amino acids. CDR1 is MNHEY and CDR2 is SMNVEV in the germline V gene (reference sequence). V was pared by 6 bases and J by 7 bases, with 18 bases between. This chain's CDR3 is CASRLLGGSDEAFF. The DNA for the CDR3 is TGTGCCAGCAGACTTCTGGGTGGTTCGGATGAAGCTTTCTTT.

This clonotype was detected a few times. The chain couples TRBV27 to TRBJ2-1, with TRBD1 identical over 7 bases. Germline values: CDR1 MNHEY, CDR2 SMNVEV (reference sequence). Germline trimming cut 3 bases from V and 4 bases from J; bases unmatched to any gene: 3. CDR3 length: 14 residues. CDR3 nucleotides: TGTGCCAGCAGTTTCGGACAGGATTACAATGAGCAGTTCTTC. This codes for CASSFGQDYNEQFF.

The chain couples TRBV7-6 to TRBJ1-5, with D perhaps matching TRBD1 (6 bases). The germline V and J ends were trimmed by 5 bases and 5 bases, with 22 bases remaining between them. Germline CDR1 reads SGHVS; CDR2 reads FNYEAQ. The CDR3 runs to 17 residues. The CDR3 protein is CASSGPRGLAIDQPQHF. CDR3 DNA sequence: TGTGCCAGCAGCGGCCCCAGGGGATTAGCAATCGATCAGCCCCAGCATTTT. Combining the CDR3 with reference TRBV7-6 and TRBJ1-5 gives the whole variable domain GAGVSQSPRYKVTKRGQDVALRCDPISGHVSLYWYRQALGQGPEFLTYFNYEAQQDKSGLPNDRFSAERPEGSISTLTIQRTEQRDSAMYRCASSGPRGLAIDQPQHFGDGTRLSIL.

The chain employs TRBV5-8 and TRBJ2-5; D may correspond to TRBD1 or TRBD2 (6 bases each). Germline CDR1 and CDR2: SGHTS and YDEGEE. Deletions cut 1 base from V and 3 bases from J, with 16 bases between. The CDR3 has 16 amino acids. The CDR3 reads CASSLIVGGPKETQYF. The CDR3 region has the DNA TGTGCCAGCAGCTTGATCGTTGGGGGGCCCAAAGAGACCCAGTACTTC.

This clonotype turned up a few times. The J gene is TRBJ2-3, the V gene TRBV11-2; the D call may be TRBD1 or TRBD2 (6 bases each). With 1 base removed from V and 4 bases from J, the gap between germline ends came to 24 bases. The germline V gene has CDR1 SGHAT and CDR2 FQNNGV. This CDR3 has 19 residues. CDR3 protein: CASSLASWGADSGADTQYF. DNA of the CDR3: TGTGCCAGCAGCTTAGCCTCTTGGGGGGCAGACTCTGGGGCAGATACGCAGTATTTT. The whole variable domain, remainder taken from reference TRBV11-2 and TRBJ2-3, is EAGVAQSPRYKIIEKRQSVAFWCNPISGHATLYWYQQILGQGPKLLIQFQNNGVVDDSQLPKDRFSAERLKGVDSTLKIQPAKLEDSAVYLCASSLASWGADSGADTQYFGPGTRLTVL.

The chain carries TRBV28 and TRBJ2-2; no reliable D call. The CDR3 consists of 14 residues. Trimming left V 6 bases short and J 6 bases short, with 14 bases between. Germline V lookup: CDR1 MDHEN, CDR2 SYDVKM. In nucleotides, the CDR3 is TGTGCCAGCAGCATTGCAACAAGGCCCGGGGAGCTGTTTTTT. Amino acid sequence: CASSIATRPGELFF. The full variable domain, with the rest looked up from reference TRBV28 and TRBJ2-2, is DVKVTQSSRYLVKRTGEKVFLECVQDMDHENMFWYRQDPGLGLRLIYFSYDVKMKEKGDIPEGYSVSREKKERFSLILESASTNQTSMYLCASSIATRPGELFFGEGSRLTVL.

The V gene is TRBV27, the J gene TRBJ1-2, with a possible D match to TRBD1 (5 bases). V was shortened by 6 bases and J by 4 bases, with 18 bases between the two germline ends. Germline assignment: CDR1 MNHEY and CDR2 SMNVEV (reference sequence). The CDR3 has 15 residues. The CDR3 loop reads CASRTPTVGGYGYTF. In DNA, the CDR3 is TGTGCCAGCAGGACGCCCACAGTGGGGGGCTATGGCTACACCTTC.

The chain couples TRBV5-1 to TRBJ1-1; no reliable D call. The V gene lost 2 bases and the J gene lost 0 bases, with 8 bases spanning the gap. CDR1 is SGHRS, CDR2 YFSETQ, per germline. The CDR3 is 14 amino acids. The CDR3 DNA is TGCGCCAGCAGCTTCCGGGCCATGAACACTGAAGCTTTCTTT. Translated: CASSFRAMNTEAFF.

Ten or more counts support this clonotype. The chain joins TRBV12-3 or TRBV12-4 to TRBJ1-5, with D uncertain. CDR3 length: 14 residues. The V end lost 6 bases, the J end lost 1 base, and 10 bases lay between the germline ends. The CDR3 nucleotides are TGTGCCAGCAGACGCGGTGGGAGCAATCAGCCCCAGCATTTT. Translation gives CASRRGGSNQPQHF.

This clonotype was picked up a small number of times. The chain joins TRBV7-9 to TRBJ2-1, with D perhaps given as TRBD1 or TRBD2 (6 bases each). The germline V gene has CDR1 SEHNR and CDR2 FQNEAQ (reference sequence). The CDR3 is made up of 17 amino acids. Deletions cut 5 bases from V and 7 bases from J, with 24 bases between. This CDR3 is CASSGLGVGGPWNEQFF. In DNA, the CDR3 is TGTGCCAGCAGCGGGCTAGGGGTGGGGGGCCCCTGGAATGAGCAGTTCTTC.

The chain has TRBV4-1 and TRBJ1-1; D remains ambiguous. Per the germline V gene, CDR1 is MGHRA and CDR2 is YSYEKL. Trimming left V 0 bases short and J 1 base short, with 6 bases between. The length of the CDR3 is 14 residues. The CDR3 DNA reads TGCGCCAGCAGCCAAGATATAACGAACACTGAAGCTTTCTTT. Translating gives CASSQDITNTEAFF.

This clonotype was counted ten times or more. J is TRBJ2-1 and V is TRBV7-6; 9 bases match TRBD2. The germline CDR1 and CDR2 sequences are SGHVS and FNYEAQ. The CDR3 totals 17 residues. J gave up 5 bases and V 5 bases, and 13 bases lay outside the gene matches. The CDR3 sequence: CASSDGPAGGPHNEQFF. The CDR3 nucleotides read TGTGCCAGCAGCGATGGTCCGGCGGGGGGGCCCCACAATGAGCAGTTCTTC.

This clonotype has ten or more counts. This chain uses TRBV7-8 with TRBJ2-1, with D perhaps matching TRBD1 (5 bases). The germline V gene encodes CDR1 SGHVS and CDR2 FQNEAQ. Trimming removed 1 base at V and 14 bases at J, with 12 bases between. This CDR3 has 12 residues. The CDR3 DNA reads as TGTGCCAGCAGCTTAGTGACACAGGTGGAGTTCTTC. Translated, it gives CASSLVTQVEFF.

This clonotype was detected a few times. The chain recombines TRBV12-5 with TRBJ1-3; D is unclear. Trimming stripped 3 bases from V and 4 bases from J, with 7 bases between. The germline gives CDR1 LGHNT, CDR2 FRNRAP. The CDR3 runs to 13 residues. CDR3 loop: CASGFGGGNTIYF. CDR3 coding DNA: TGTGCTAGTGGTTTCGGAGGCGGAAACACCATATATTTT.

CDR3 protein: CASRDRDSPSETQYF. CDR3 nucleotide sequence: TGTGCCAGCAGGGACCGGGACAGCCCTTCTGAGACCCAGTACTTC. The chain links TRBV7-9 to TRBJ2-5, with TRBD1 matching 7 bases. V dropped 6 bases and J dropped 5; count of bases not matched to a gene: 12. CDR1 and CDR2 (germline): SEHNR, FQNEAQ (reference sequence). The CDR3 loop spans 15 amino acids.

The V and J genes are TRBV27 and TRBJ1-5; the match to TRBD1 covers 8 bases. The CDR3 is 15 residues long. Trimming took 7 bases from V and 1 from J; bases not matched to a gene: 6. The germline CDR1 and CDR2 sequences are MNHEY and SMNVEV (reference sequence). In DNA form, the CDR3 reads TGTGCCAGCAAAACACGGGACAGGAGCAATCAGCCCCAGCATTTT. Residues: CASKTRDRSNQPQHF.

This clonotype has at least ten counts. This CDR3 is CASSLRGSNQPQHF. DNA for the CDR3: TGTGCCAGCAGCTTACGGGGTTCCAATCAGCCCCAGCATTTT. The rearrangement uses TRBV12-3 or TRBV12-4 and TRBJ1-5; D is undetermined. The CDR3 loop spans 14 amino acids. The V end lost 6 bases, the J end lost 3 bases, and 12 bases lay between the germline ends.

This chain connects TRBV7-6 to TRBJ2-3; D might be TRBD1 or TRBD2, each matching 5 bases. The CDR3 contains 16 residues. Germline assignment: CDR1 SGHVS and CDR2 FNYEAQ. Trimming stripped 1 base from V and 4 bases from J, with 15 bases between. The CDR3 loop is CASSLGGRRLPDTQYF. CDR3 sequence (DNA): TGTGCCAGCAGCTTAGGGGGGAGACGGCTGCCAGATACGCAGTATTTT.

This clonotype was found many times. The gene calls are TRBV28 and TRBJ2-2, with 8 bases that match TRBD1. This CDR3 has 15 amino acids. Germline V gene data show CDR1 as MDHEN and CDR2 as SYDVKM. With 3 bases clipped from V and 3 bases from J, the junction kept 3 bases outside the gene matches. CDR3 sequence (DNA): TGTGCCAGCAGTTTTCCGGACAGGGACACCGGGGAGCTGTTTTTT. This gives the protein CASSFPDRDTGELFF.